This TCR beta chain was recorded in a study of T cell repertoires in cytomegalovirus infection. Overall study results and limits: Cumulative frequency of public TCR beta families picked out carriers of CMV plus the relevant HLA. The study found HLA-C-restricted CMV-specific TCR beta clonotypes dominating the ex vivo response.

TCRdb re-derived calls from the reads in MiXCR, one entry per CDR3 protein. Here the sample spans some 320,000 distinct CDR3 sequences, 9% to 9.5% being singletons. In regard to this clonotype: The antigen is not known.

The receptor was isolated from a human donor in good health (CMV status not recorded). Some clones in this sample may be carry-over from other donors' samples. Specimen: PBMCs.

In nucleotides, the CDR3 is TGTGCCAGCAGTCTCAGACAAAAGGCGGGGGGCTACACCTTC. Its translation: CASSLRQKAGGYTF. The chain is built from TRBV12-3 or TRBV12-4 and TRBJ1-2; D gene unclear. This CDR3 has 14 amino acids. V was cut by 5 bases and J by 8 bases, with 18 bases left in between.